The TCR beta chain under discussion was sequenced for a study of blood T cell repertoires in COVID-19. Overall study: Specimens from acute and convalescent COVID-19 originated in the United States, Italy and Spain. Sources were T cells, B-cell-depleted T cells, or PBMCs; the material itself was cDNA or gDNA.

As originally analysed: Reference gene primer amplification gave estimated nucleated cell counts. This table comes from immunoSEQ multiplex PCR, and its TCRdb copy is limited to in-frame clones, with some not included. V, J and clone size were drawn from that table, and D and trimming were deduced from the DNA. The table shows some 80,000 clones, with 85% to 90% occurring only once. Germline V gene lookup returns CDR1 SGHVS and CDR2 FQNEAQ. V was cut by 7 bases and J by 2 bases, with 24 bases left in between. The CDR3 is 18 residues long. This receptor was obtained from a human donor in a cohort sampled during active COVID-19. The chain is built from TRBV7-8 and TRBJ1-5; D remains ambiguous. Source material: peripheral blood. CDR3 DNA sequence: TGTGCCAGCACCCCCAGATTCACGGGGTCGCCTGGCAATCAGCCCCAGCATTTT. This encodes CASTPRFTGSPGNQPQHF.